This T cell receptor (beta chain) is from a study of cytomegalovirus exposure and HLA in healthy donors. The wider study: The 100 million to 140 million unique TCR beta sequences, from some 170 million T cells, were found by an earlier analysis.

The PCR was carried out with 60 Vbeta primers and 13 Jbeta primers. Assay used: immunoSEQ multiplex PCR; TCRdb lists only in-frame clones, some missing. The data contain around 190,000 clones, 70% to 75% of them singletons. The length of the CDR3 is 16 residues. With 0 bases removed from V and 2 bases from J, the gap between germline ends came to 13 bases. The germline gives CDR1 SGHNT, CDR2 YYREEE (reference sequence). J is TRBJ2-3 and V is TRBV5-4, with D perhaps matching TRBD2 (5 bases). Sequenced material: PBMCs. This TCR came from a man aged 30 to 39 in good health and CMV-seropositive. The CDR3 loop reads CASSLGRGDPTDTQYF. The CDR3 nucleotides read TGTGCCAGCAGCTTGGGTCGGGGAGATCCCACAGATACGCAGTATTTT.